This T cell receptor beta chain was sequenced for a study of T cell repertoires in cytomegalovirus infection. Study-wide background: Public TCR beta signatures marked donors with CMV infection and the matching HLA.

A single record per CDR3 protein comes from TCRdb applying MiXCR to the reads. This sample yields about 150,000 distinct CDR3 sequences, of which about a quarter are seen a single time; 9.5% to 12% belongs to the top ten. The CDR3 spans 11 residues. Per the germline V gene, CDR1 is SQVTM and CDR2 is ANQGSEA. Trimming cost V 4 bases and J 7 bases, with 8 bases left between them. This clonotype was observed a handful of times. The V call is TRBV29-1, the J call TRBJ2-1; D is undetermined. The sample taken for sequencing was PBMCs. This TCR was sampled from a human donor in good health (CMV status not recorded). Some clones in this sample may be carry-over from other donors' samples. The CDR3 DNA reads TGCAGCGTTGGCCAAGGGAATGAGCAGTTCTTC. This gives the protein CSVGQGNEQFF.